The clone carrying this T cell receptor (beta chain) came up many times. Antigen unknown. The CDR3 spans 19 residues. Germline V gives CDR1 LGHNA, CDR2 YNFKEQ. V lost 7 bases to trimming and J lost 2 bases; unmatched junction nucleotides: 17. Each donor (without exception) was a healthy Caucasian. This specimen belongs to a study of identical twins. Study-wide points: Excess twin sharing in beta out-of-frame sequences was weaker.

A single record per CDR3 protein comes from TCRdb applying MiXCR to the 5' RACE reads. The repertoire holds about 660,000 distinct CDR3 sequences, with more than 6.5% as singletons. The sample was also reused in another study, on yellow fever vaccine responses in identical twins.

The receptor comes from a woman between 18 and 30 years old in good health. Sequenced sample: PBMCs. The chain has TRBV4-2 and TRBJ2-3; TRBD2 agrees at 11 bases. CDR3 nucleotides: TGTGCCAGCACCGAAGGGAGGTCTAGCGGGGGGCTGAACACAGATACGCAGTATTTT. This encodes CASTEGRSSGGLNTDTQYF.